The 15 T cell receptor beta chains given below trace back to one sample, sequenced in a study of shared clonotypes between healthy human individuals. The method was immunoSEQ multiplex PCR; TCRdb's version includes in-frame clones alone and lacks a portion of them. This repertoire shows over 2 million clones, 95% found once; its top ten account for 0.1% to 0.15%. The sample taken for sequencing was naive CD4+ T cells sorted from blood. Subset meaning: CD45RA+ positively selected. The receptors were sampled from a young man in good health.

V is TRBV7-2 and J is TRBJ1-4; tentatively, D is TRBD1 (6 bases). The germline gives CDR1 SGHTA, CDR2 FQGNSA. V was cut by 5 bases and J by 5 bases, with 15 bases left in between. The CDR3 is 15 amino acids. CDR3 protein: CASSPRQGKNEKLFF. Written as DNA, the CDR3 is TGTGCCAGCAGCCCCCGGCAGGGGAAAAATGAAAAACTGTTTTTT.

This rearrangement joins TRBV5-4 to TRBJ2-7; 10 bases are shared with TRBD2. There are 15 residues in the CDR3. The germline CDR1 and CDR2 sequences are SGHNT and YYREEE (reference sequence). The J segment lost 4 bases and the V segment lost 5 bases, leaving 9 bases of the junction unmatched. The chain's CDR3 is CASSSLAGNGYEQYF. The CDR3 DNA is TGTGCCAGCAGTTCACTAGCGGGGAATGGGTACGAGCAGTACTTC.

The V and J genes are TRBV30 and TRBJ2-7; D gene unclear. CDR1 GTSNPN and CDR2 SVGIG come from the germline V gene (reference sequence). V lost 1 base and J lost 4, with 8 bases in between. The CDR3 is 12 amino acids. CDR3 bases: TGTGCCTGGAGTGGCCTAAAATACGAGCAGTACTTC. It encodes CAWSGLKYEQYF.

The rearrangement joins TRBV5-1 to TRBJ2-5; D remains unclear. V was clipped by 4 bases and J by 1 base, with 8 bases between them. Germline V gene sequence: CDR1 SGHRS, CDR2 YFSETQ. The CDR3 spans 13 residues. The CDR3 sequence: CASSPAAQETQYF. CDR3 nucleotide sequence: TGCGCCAGCAGCCCGGCAGCCCAAGAGACCCAGTACTTC.

The chain is built from TRBV30 and TRBJ1-6; D ambiguous. Germline assignment: CDR1 GTSNPN and CDR2 SVGIG (reference sequence). The V gene lost 4 bases and the J gene lost 9 bases, with 13 bases spanning the gap. This CDR3 is built from 13 residues. CDR3 DNA sequence: TGTGCCTGGACGAACCAGGAAAGTTCACCCCTCCACTTT. As protein: CAWTNQESSPLHF.

CDR3: CASSKGTNTGELFF. CDR3 in DNA: TGTGCCAGCTCAAAGGGGACGAACACCGGGGAGCTGTTTTTT. This chain joins TRBV18 and TRBJ2-2, with D possibly matching TRBD1 (5 bases). The V gene lost 5 bases and the J gene lost 0 bases, with 7 bases spanning the gap. CDR1 KGHSH and CDR2 LQKENI come from the germline V gene. The CDR3 is 14 residues long. Complete variable domain (other parts from reference TRBV18 and TRBJ2-2): NAGVMQNPRHLVRRRGQEARLRCSPMKGHSHVYWYRQLPEEGLKFMVYLQKENIIDESGMPKERFSAEFPKEGPSILRIQQVVRGDSAAYFCASSKGTNTGELFFGEGSRLTVL.

A remark on this clone: Other DNA sequences in this sample translate to the same CDR3. V usage is TRBV7-2 and J usage is TRBJ2-1, with 14 bases lining up with TRBD2. Trimming cost V 3 bases and J 7 bases; bases outside gene matches: 2. CDR3 size: 15 residues. Germline loops: CDR1 SGHTA, CDR2 FQGNSA. This chain's CDR3 is CASSFGLAGGNEQFF. The CDR3 DNA reads as TGTGCCAGCAGCTTCGGACTAGCGGGAGGAAATGAGCAGTTCTTC. The full variable domain, completed using reference TRBV7-2 and TRBJ2-1, is GAGVSQSPSNKVTEKGKDVELRCDPISGHTALYWYRQSLGQGLEFLIYFQGNSAPDKSGLPSDRFSAERTGGSVSTLTIQRTQQEDSAVYLCASSFGLAGGNEQFFGPGTRLTVL.

The CDR3 DNA reads TGTGCCAGCAGTTCCGGACTAGCGGGAGGGGTCTCGCAGTATTTT. The encoded protein is CASSSGLAGGVSQYF. V gene TRBV27 combines with J gene TRBJ2-3; 15 nucleotides match TRBD2. Germline lookup yields CDR1 MNHEY and CDR2 SMNVEV (reference sequence). With V trimmed by 4 bases and J by 10 bases, 6 bases remained unmatched. This CDR3 comprises 15 residues.

The V and J genes are TRBV5-8 and TRBJ1-5; D remains ambiguous. Between the trimmed V and J ends, which lost 3 bases and 7 bases, there was a span of 11 bases. The germline V gene has CDR1 SGHTS and CDR2 YDEGEE. CDR3 length equals 13 residues. The DNA for the CDR3 is TGTGCCAGCAGCTCCATCGTTCCCCAGCCCCAGCATTTT. Translating gives CASSSIVPQPQHF.

The chain recombines TRBV14 with TRBJ2-5; 7 bases align to TRBD2. The junction had 4 bases not matched to a gene; V was cut back by 1 base and J by 5 bases. The CDR3 contains 14 residues. The germline V gene has CDR1 SGHDN and CDR2 FVKESK. CDR3 in DNA: TGTGCCAGCAGCCAAGCGGTCGGGGGGGAGACCCAGTACTTC. Residues: CASSQAVGGETQYF.

With regard to this clone: The sample has other DNA sequences that encode this CDR3 too. The chain carries TRBV6-5 and TRBJ2-7; TRBD2 might be the D (5 bases). V dropped 5 bases and J dropped 1 base, with 6 bases sitting between them. CDR3 length equals 12 residues. The germline V gene encodes CDR1 MNHEY and CDR2 SVGAGI. CDR3 protein: CASSRGSYEQYF. The CDR3 coding sequence is TGTGCCAGCAGTCGAGGGTCCTACGAGCAGTACTTC.

The V gene is TRBV19, the J gene TRBJ2-6; D possibly corresponds to TRBD2 (5 bases). The germline V gene has CDR1 LNHDA and CDR2 SQIVND (reference sequence). Trimming took off 5 bases at V and 1 base at J, with 9 bases between the two ends. The CDR3 sequence is 15 residues long. DNA for the CDR3: TGTGCCAGTAGTCGACGGACTTCTGGGGCCAACGTCCTGACTTTC. Protein sequence: CASSRRTSGANVLTF.

The chain is built from TRBV7-2 and TRBJ1-6; TRBD1 agrees at 7 bases. The J segment lost 5 bases and the V segment lost 2 bases, leaving 3 bases of the junction unmatched. CDR3 length: 15 amino acids. Germline V lookup: CDR1 SGHTA, CDR2 FQGNSA. The CDR3 bases are TGTGCCAGCAGCTTACGCGGACAGGATAATTCACCCCTCCACTTT. This gives the protein CASSLRGQDNSPLHF.

V usage is TRBV19 and J usage is TRBJ2-3; D call uncertain. Between the trimmed V and J ends, which lost 7 bases and 5 bases, there was a span of 10 bases. CDR3 length equals 12 residues. CDR1 and CDR2 from the germline V gene are LNHDA and SQIVND (reference sequence). The CDR3 sequence: CASTLPRDTQYF. The DNA for the CDR3 is TGTGCCAGTACCCTGCCGAGAGATACGCAGTATTTT.

This chain links TRBV6-1 with TRBJ2-1, with D tentatively TRBD1 (5 bases). Trimming took off 0 bases at V and 7 bases at J, with 16 bases between the two ends. The CDR3 is made up of 16 amino acids. Germline CDR1 and CDR2: MNHNS and SASEGT. The CDR3 protein is CASSEAGAIRLNEQFF. In DNA, the CDR3 is TGTGCCAGCAGTGAAGCAGGGGCGATCCGGCTAAATGAGCAGTTCTTC.